Following are 24 T cell receptor beta chains from one sample sequenced in a study of T cell responses to AZD1222 COVID-19 vaccine. TCRdb keeps only in-frame clones here, not all; method: immunoSEQ multiplex PCR. Among tens of thousands of clones, roughly 93% were seen once, and the ten largest hold approximately 22%. The sequences come from peripheral blood, collected on day 0 of AZD1222 vaccination. The source is an adult in good health.

The rearrangement uses TRBV12-3 or TRBV12-4 and TRBJ2-7, with D possibly matching TRBD1 (6 bases). The V and J ends lost 6 bases and 7 bases respectively, with 10 bases between them. The CDR3 covers 11 residues. The CDR3 coding sequence is TGTGCCAGCAGCCTAAGGGGGGAGCAGTACTTC. This codes for CASSLRGEQYF.

This clone was counted a single time. The chain links TRBV5-1 to TRBJ1-1; D is perhaps TRBD1 (6 bases). The CDR3 is made up of 11 amino acids. Germline V CDR1 and CDR2: SGHRS, YFSETQ. The V end was cut by 5 bases, the J end by 11 bases, with 13 bases between. CDR3 coding DNA: TGCGCCAGCAGGGACAGTGTGATGGCTTTCTTT. Protein product: CASRDSVMAFF.

The chain is built from TRBV7-9 and TRBJ1-2; D is unclear. CDR1 and CDR2 (germline): SEHNR, FQNEAQ (reference sequence). The CDR3 covers 11 residues. V was clipped by 5 bases and J by 12 bases, with 13 bases between them. The CDR3 is CASSRAQRDTF. CDR3 coding DNA: TGTGCCAGCAGCCGAGCTCAAAGGGACACCTTC. The whole variable domain, filled in from reference TRBV7-9 and TRBJ1-2, reads DTGVSQNPRHKITKRGQNVTFRCDPISEHNRLYWYRQTLGQGPEFLTYFQNEAQLEKSRLLSDRFSAERPKGSFSTLEIQRTEQGDSAMYLCASSRAQRDTFGSGTRLTVV.

The sample holds one count of this clone. This rearrangement joins TRBV25-1 to TRBJ1-2; possibly TRBD1 for D (5 bases). Trimming took off 7 bases at V and 11 bases at J, with 23 bases between the two ends. Germline V gene lookup returns CDR1 MGHDK and CDR2 SYGVNS. The CDR3 extends over 14 amino acids. The CDR3 DNA is TGTGCCAGCACTCCCCCCGTGGGGCAGGGTCGTTACACCTTC. Translating gives CASTPPVGQGRYTF.

The genes are TRBV7-9 and TRBJ2-1, with TRBD1 matching over 7 bases. The CDR3 totals 13 residues. CDR1 SEHNR and CDR2 FQNEAQ come from the germline V gene (reference sequence). The ends lost 5 bases at V and 3 bases at J; junction bases unmatched: 1. This CDR3 is CASSRDSYNEQFF. Written as DNA, the CDR3 is TGTGCCAGCAGCCGGGACAGCTACAATGAGCAGTTCTTC.

This clone was observed a single time. The V and J genes are TRBV29-1 and TRBJ1-1; a weak D match, TRBD1 (6 bases). Per germline, CDR1 SQVTM and CDR2 ANQGSEA. The CDR3 is 13 amino acids. Between the trimmed V and J ends, which lost 7 bases and 4 bases, there was a span of 16 bases. The CDR3: CSAWDIGFTEAFF. CDR3 coding DNA: TGCAGCGCCTGGGACATCGGGTTCACTGAAGCTTTCTTT.

The chain employs TRBV10-3 and TRBJ1-3, with D unclear. The CDR3 consists of 15 residues. V lost 3 bases and J lost 4, with 13 bases in between. In germline, CDR1 is ENHRY, CDR2 SYGVKD. The CDR3 sequence: CAISDVRRSGNTIYF. In nucleotides, the CDR3 is TGTGCCATCAGTGACGTTAGAAGATCGGGAAACACCATATATTTT.

This rearrangement joins TRBV3-1 (or the pseudogene TRBV3-2) to TRBJ2-7, with D possibly matching TRBD2 (5 bases). The CDR3 extends over 13 amino acids. V was trimmed by 2 bases and J by 4 bases, leaving 9 bases between them. Looked up from germline, CDR1 is LGHDT and CDR2 is YNNKEL (reference sequence). Written as DNA, the CDR3 is TGTGCCAGCAGCCAAAATGCGGGTTACGAGCAGTACTTC. Translation: CASSQNAGYEQYF.

This rearrangement joins TRBV9 to TRBJ1-3; no clear D gene. The CDR3 is 15 residues long. In germline, CDR1 is SGDLS, CDR2 YYNGEE. Between the trimmed V and J ends, which lost 0 bases and 4 bases, there was a span of 11 bases. The CDR3 spells CASSVDLRLGNTIYF. For the CDR3, the DNA is TGTGCCAGCAGCGTAGATCTCCGCTTGGGAAACACCATATATTTT.

This sequence joins TRBV7-2 and TRBJ2-4, with TRBD1 identical over 11 bases. Per germline, CDR1 SGHTA and CDR2 FQGNSA. The CDR3 contains 16 residues. V gave up 1 base and J gave up 6 bases; unmatched junction bases: 5. CDR3 in amino acids: CASSLGGTGGRNIQYF. DNA of the CDR3: TGTGCCAGCAGCTTAGGTGGGACAGGGGGAAGAAACATTCAGTACTTC.

The chain recombines TRBV28 with TRBJ1-1; perhaps TRBD1 as D (5 bases). The CDR3 spans 16 residues. The germline gives CDR1 MDHEN, CDR2 SYDVKM. The germline V and J ends were trimmed by 2 bases and 6 bases, with 19 bases remaining between them. The CDR3 loop reads CASSLTSGSRFAEAFF. As DNA, the CDR3 is TGTGCCAGCAGTTTAACGTCAGGGTCGAGGTTCGCTGAAGCTTTCTTT.

The rearrangement uses TRBV13 and TRBJ1-1; no reliable D call. Germline assignment: CDR1 PRHDT and CDR2 FYEKMQ (reference sequence). V lost 5 bases and J lost 4, with 20 bases in between. The CDR3 covers 16 residues. In DNA form, the CDR3 reads TGTGCCAGCAGCCTGACAACCAATCGAGGCGGCACTGAAGCTTTCTTT. Protein: CASSLTTNRGGTEAFF. Drawing the rest from reference TRBV13 and TRBJ1-1, the complete variable domain is AAGVIQSPRHLIKEKRETATLKCYPIPRHDTVYWYQQGPGQDPQFLISFYEKMQSDKGSIPDRFSAQQFSDYHSELNMSSLELGDSALYFCASSLTTNRGGTEAFFGQGTRLTVV.

CDR3 in DNA: TGTGCCAGCAGCCCGGGACTAGCTAGCACAGATACGCAGTATTTT. Protein sequence: CASSPGLASTDTQYF. This chain connects TRBV5-4 to TRBJ2-3; 9 bases match TRBD2. V trimming: 4 bases; J trimming: 0 bases; junction bases outside the gene matches: 3. This CDR3 contains 15 residues. In germline, CDR1 is SGHNT, CDR2 YYREEE (reference sequence).

The chain joins TRBV19 to TRBJ1-1, with 8 positions matching TRBD1. Germline V gene data show CDR1 as LNHDA and CDR2 as SQIVND (reference sequence). Trimming at V came to 8 bases and at J to 4 bases, leaving 6 bases not matched to a gene. This CDR3 spans 13 amino acids. The CDR3 sequence is CASRTGGVTEAFF. CDR3 nucleotides: TGTGCCAGTCGCACAGGGGGAGTCACTGAAGCTTTCTTT. Based on the CDR3 plus reference TRBV19 and TRBJ1-1, the full variable domain is DGGITQSPKYLFRKEGQNVTLSCEQNLNHDAMYWYRQDPGQGLRLIYYSQIVNDFQKGDIAEGYSVSREKKESFPLTVTSAQKNPTAFYLCASRTGGVTEAFFGQGTRLTVV.

This chain links TRBV5-8 with TRBJ1-2; tentative D call: TRBD1 (5 bases). Trimming removed 2 bases from V and 7 bases from J, with 9 bases in between. Germline CDR1 and CDR2: SGHTS and YDEGEE. The CDR3 consists of 12 residues. The CDR3 is CASSFREFGYTF. CDR3 DNA sequence: TGTGCCAGCAGCTTCAGGGAATTTGGCTACACCTTC.

Here the CDR3 reads CASSQGQMGYGYTF. Here the CDR3 DNA reads TGTGCCAGCAGCCAAGGGCAGATGGGCTATGGCTACACCTTC. The V and J genes are TRBV3-1 (or the pseudogene TRBV3-2) and TRBJ1-2; D is unclear. The germline gives CDR1 LGHDT, CDR2 YNNKEL (reference sequence). This CDR3 is 14 amino acids long. The ends were cut back, 1 base at V and 4 bases at J, with 10 bases in the middle.

The chain carries TRBV7-9 and TRBJ2-3; TRBD1 aligns across 9 bases. From germline, CDR1 is SEHNR and CDR2 FQNEAQ (reference sequence). This CDR3 comprises 14 residues. The trim removed 6 bases at V and 5 bases at J, leaving 6 bases unmatched. The CDR3 here is CASRTDRGIDTQYF. The DNA of the CDR3 is TGTGCCAGCAGGACGGACAGGGGAATAGATACGCAGTATTTT.

The chain links TRBV6-2 or TRBV6-3 to TRBJ2-7; either TRBD1 or TRBD2 may fit D (6 bases each). This CDR3 comprises 15 residues. The ends were cut back, 4 bases at V and 0 bases at J, with 13 bases in the middle. CDR1 is MNHEY and CDR2 is SVGEGT in the germline V gene. DNA for the CDR3: TGTGCCAGCAGTTTCAGGGGACTGCTCTCCTACGAGCAGTACTTC. Translated, it gives CASSFRGLLSYEQYF.

The J gene is TRBJ1-5, the V gene TRBV7-9, with 7 bases aligning to TRBD1. The ends lost 6 bases at V and 10 bases at J; junction bases unmatched: 12. CDR1 and CDR2 (germline): SEHNR, FQNEAQ (reference sequence). The CDR3 runs 14 residues. CDR3 in amino acids: CASSPTGAIDPQHF. The CDR3, as DNA: TGTGCCAGCAGTCCAACAGGGGCAATCGATCCCCAGCATTTT.

This chain connects TRBV2 to TRBJ2-7; the match to TRBD1 covers 9 bases. V lost 4 bases to trimming and J lost 0 bases; unmatched junction nucleotides: 7. CDR3 length: 16 amino acids. Germline V gene lookup returns CDR1 SNHLY and CDR2 FYNNEI. The CDR3 loop is CASSAPGQGSSYEQYF. In nucleotides, the CDR3 is TGTGCCAGCAGTGCCCCGGGACAGGGAAGCTCCTACGAGCAGTACTTC.

The genes are TRBV9 and TRBJ2-5, with D perhaps matching TRBD1 (5 bases). V was pared by 4 bases and J by 4 bases, with 17 bases between. The CDR3 covers 15 residues. Germline lookup yields CDR1 SGDLS and CDR2 YYNGEE. CDR3 bases: TGTGCCAGCAGCTCCGTAGCTTGGGGCGGAGAGACCCAGTACTTC. Protein sequence: CASSSVAWGGETQYF.

The chain links TRBV14 to TRBJ1-5, with D possibly being TRBD1 (5 bases). Trimming pared 1 base from V and 7 bases from J, leaving 11 bases between. Looked up from germline, CDR1 is SGHDN and CDR2 is FVKESK. The CDR3 covers 14 residues. The CDR3 protein is CASSQGGGGQPQHF. The DNA of the CDR3 is TGTGCCAGCAGCCAAGGTGGGGGGGGACAGCCCCAGCATTTT.

This clone was counted once. V is TRBV4-3 and J is TRBJ2-5; D is uncertain. This CDR3 contains 14 residues. V was pared by 4 bases and J by 2 bases, with 11 bases between. The germline V gene has CDR1 LGHNA and CDR2 YSLEER. CDR3 amino acids: CASSRVGQQETQYF. In nucleotides, the CDR3 is TGCGCCAGCAGCCGAGTTGGGCAGCAAGAGACCCAGTACTTC.

This chain links TRBV7-9 with TRBJ1-1; TRBD1 might be the D (6 bases). Trimming took off 4 bases at V and 6 bases at J, with 15 bases between the two ends. The V gene's germline CDR1 is SEHNR and CDR2 FQNEAQ (reference sequence). This CDR3 has 14 amino acids. As DNA, the CDR3 is TGTGCCAGCAGCTCACCGGGACATGAGTCTGAAGCTTTCTTT. Translating it yields CASSSPGHESEAFF.